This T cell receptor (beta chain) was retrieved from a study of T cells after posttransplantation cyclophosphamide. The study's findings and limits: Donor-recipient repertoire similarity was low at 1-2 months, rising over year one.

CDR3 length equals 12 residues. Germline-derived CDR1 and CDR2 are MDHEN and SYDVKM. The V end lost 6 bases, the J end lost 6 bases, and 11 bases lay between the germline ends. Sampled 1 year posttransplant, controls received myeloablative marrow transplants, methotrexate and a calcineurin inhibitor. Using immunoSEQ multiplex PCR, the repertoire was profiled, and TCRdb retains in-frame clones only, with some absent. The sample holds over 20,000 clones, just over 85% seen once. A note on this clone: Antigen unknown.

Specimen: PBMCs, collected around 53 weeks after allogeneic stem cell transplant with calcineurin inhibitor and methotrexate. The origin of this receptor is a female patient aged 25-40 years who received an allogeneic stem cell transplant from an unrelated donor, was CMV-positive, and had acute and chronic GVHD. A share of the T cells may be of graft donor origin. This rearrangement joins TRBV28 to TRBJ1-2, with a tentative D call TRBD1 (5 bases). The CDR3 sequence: CASSLTANGYTF. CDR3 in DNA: TGTGCCAGCAGCTTGACAGCGAATGGCTACACCTTC.